Reported below is one TCR beta chain. These data are taken from a study of blood T cell repertoires in COVID-19. The CDR3 consists of 17 residues. V trimming: 0 bases; J trimming: 2 bases; junction bases outside the gene matches: 6. Germline V gene sequence: CDR1 LNHDA, CDR2 SQIVND (reference sequence). Clones were read by immunoSEQ multiplex PCR, and TCRdb kept only the in-frame ones, dropping some. The sample has roughly 250,000 clones, 86% seen once. Recruits, aged roughly 18 to 95 years, lived in about two dozen US areas. Which cohort a participant joined came from the clinical history participants gave.

The sequencing sample was made of PBMCs or T cells enriched from blood (not recorded which). The sequence was obtained from a woman in her forties with acute COVID-19. V is TRBV19 and J is TRBJ1-1; the match to TRBD1 covers 10 bases. The CDR3 DNA is TGTGCCAGTAGTATAGAGACAGGGGGCTTAGTTAACACTGAAGCTTTCTTT. Encoded protein: CASSIETGGLVNTEAFF.